The present T cell receptor beta chain was sequenced within a study of lymphopenia after photon versus proton radiotherapy. Study conclusions and caveats: After the lymphocyte nadir, photon-treated repertoires showed oligoclonal expansion, especially of CD8+ Temra cells.

Concerning this clone itself: Its antigen remains unknown.

TCRdb keeps only in-frame clones here, not all; method: immunoSEQ multiplex PCR. The data show tens of thousands of clones, with around 85% seen just once and around 2.1% held by the top ten. Looked up from germline, CDR1 is SGHDT and CDR2 is YYEEEE. Deletions cut 4 bases from V and 6 bases from J, with 26 bases between. This CDR3 comprises 17 residues. The chain carries TRBV5-6 and TRBJ2-7; a possible D gene is TRBD2 (7 bases). The material was peripheral blood, obtained from a patient treated with photon-based radiotherapy. The receptor comes from a man aged 40-50 years with gastric cancer. CDR3 DNA sequence: TGTGCCAGCAGCCTGCCGGGGGGCCGGGCCCGCGGTGGCGAGCAGTACTTC. Protein product: CASSLPGGRARGGEQYF.